This TCR beta chain was sequenced for a study of radiotherapy plus CTLA-4 blockade in lung cancer. Background on the study: Among patients, over 15% showed objective responses, and 31% had disease control.

Study conclusions and caveats: The best prediction of response reportedly came from early blood T cell clone dynamics, with interferon-beta. Some TCR clones had been derived from tumors. These clones expanded in peripheral blood after radiotherapy plus ipilimumab.

The CDR3 runs to 19 residues. CDR1 and CDR2 (germline): KGHSH, LQKENI. V was clipped by 1 base and J by 2 bases; unmatched bases: 11. Each patient with chemo-refractory metastatic non-small-cell lung cancer was treated with focal radiation plus CTLA-4 blockade using ipilimumab. To note about this clone: Its antigen is not known.

Only in-frame clones appear in the TCRdb table, and some are missing; sequencing was by immunoSEQ multiplex PCR. The sample includes 120,000 or so clones, 85% to 90% of them seen just once. This clonotype was sampled from a human donor with non-small cell lung cancer that progressed on radiotherapy plus ipilimumab. The source was peripheral blood, collected from a patient treated with radiotherapy plus ipilimumab. The chain is built from TRBV18 and TRBJ2-3, with 11 bases that match TRBD2. The CDR3 nucleotides read TGTGCCAGCTCACCACTAGCGGGAGGGGATTTGCGGTCCACAGATACGCAGTATTTT. Translated: CASSPLAGGDLRSTDTQYF.